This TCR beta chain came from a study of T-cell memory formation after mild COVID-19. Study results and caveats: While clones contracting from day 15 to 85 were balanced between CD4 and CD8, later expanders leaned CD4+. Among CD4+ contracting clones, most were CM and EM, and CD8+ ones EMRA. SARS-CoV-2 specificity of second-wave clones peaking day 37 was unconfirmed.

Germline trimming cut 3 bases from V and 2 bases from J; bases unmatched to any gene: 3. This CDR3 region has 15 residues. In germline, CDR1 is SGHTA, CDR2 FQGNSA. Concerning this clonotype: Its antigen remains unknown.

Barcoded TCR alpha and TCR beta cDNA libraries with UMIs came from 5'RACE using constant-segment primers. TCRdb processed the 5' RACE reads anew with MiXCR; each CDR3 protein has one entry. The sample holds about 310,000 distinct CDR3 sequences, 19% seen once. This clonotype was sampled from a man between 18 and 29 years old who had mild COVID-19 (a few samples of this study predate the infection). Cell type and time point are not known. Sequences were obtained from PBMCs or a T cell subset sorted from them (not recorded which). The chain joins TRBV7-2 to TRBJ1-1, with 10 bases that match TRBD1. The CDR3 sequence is CASSLWDRGNTEAFF. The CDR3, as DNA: TGTGCCAGCAGCTTGTGGGACAGGGGCAACACTGAAGCTTTCTTT.